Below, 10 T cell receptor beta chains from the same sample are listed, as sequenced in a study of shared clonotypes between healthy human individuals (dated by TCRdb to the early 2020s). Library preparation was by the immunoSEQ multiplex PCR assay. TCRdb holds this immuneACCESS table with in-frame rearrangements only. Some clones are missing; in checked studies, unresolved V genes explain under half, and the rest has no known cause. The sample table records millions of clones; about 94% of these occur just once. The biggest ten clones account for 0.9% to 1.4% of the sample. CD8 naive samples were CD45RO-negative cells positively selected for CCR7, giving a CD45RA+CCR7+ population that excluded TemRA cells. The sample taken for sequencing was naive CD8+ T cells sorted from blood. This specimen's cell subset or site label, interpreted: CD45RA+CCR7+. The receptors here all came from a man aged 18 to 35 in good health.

The CDR3 sequence is CASSQSLLAQKTDTQYF. In DNA, the CDR3 is TGCGCCAGCAGCCAATCGCTACTAGCCCAGAAGACAGATACGCAGTATTTT. The chain recombines TRBV4-3 with TRBJ2-3; possible D gene TRBD2, 6 bases. CDR1 and CDR2 from the germline V gene are LGHNA and YSLEER. V was shortened by 2 bases and J by 3 bases, with 18 bases between the two germline ends. The CDR3 contains 17 residues.

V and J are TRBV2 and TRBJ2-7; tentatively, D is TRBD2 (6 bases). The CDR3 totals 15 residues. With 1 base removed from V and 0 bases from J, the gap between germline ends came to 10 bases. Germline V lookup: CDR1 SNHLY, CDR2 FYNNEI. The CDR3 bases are TGTGCCAGCAGTGAAGGGGCGGGGCCCTCCTACGAGCAGTACTTC. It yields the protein CASSEGAGPSYEQYF. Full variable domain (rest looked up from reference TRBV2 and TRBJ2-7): EPEVTQTPSHQVTQMGQEVILRCVPISNHLYFYWYRQILGQKVEFLVSFYNNEISEKSEIFDDQFSVERPDGSNFTLKIRSTKLEDSAMYFCASSEGAGPSYEQYFGPGTRLTVT.

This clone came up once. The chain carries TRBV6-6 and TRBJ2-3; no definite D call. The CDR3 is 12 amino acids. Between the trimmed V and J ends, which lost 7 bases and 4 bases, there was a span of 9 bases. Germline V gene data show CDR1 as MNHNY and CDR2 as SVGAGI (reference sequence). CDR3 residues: CASISSADTQYF. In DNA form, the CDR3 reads TGTGCCAGCATTTCTTCTGCAGATACGCAGTATTTT.

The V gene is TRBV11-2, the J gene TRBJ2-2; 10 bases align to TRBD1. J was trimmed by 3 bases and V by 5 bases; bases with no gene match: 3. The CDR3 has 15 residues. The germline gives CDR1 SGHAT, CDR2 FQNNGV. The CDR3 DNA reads TGTGCCAGCAGCCCGGACAGGGGGGACACCGGGGAGCTGTTTTTT. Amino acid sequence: CASSPDRGDTGELFF. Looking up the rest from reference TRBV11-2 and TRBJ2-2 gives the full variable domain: EAGVAQSPRYKIIEKRQSVAFWCNPISGHATLYWYQQILGQGPKLLIQFQNNGVVDDSQLPKDRFSAERLKGVDSTLKIQPAKLEDSAVYLCASSPDRGDTGELFFGEGSRLTVL.

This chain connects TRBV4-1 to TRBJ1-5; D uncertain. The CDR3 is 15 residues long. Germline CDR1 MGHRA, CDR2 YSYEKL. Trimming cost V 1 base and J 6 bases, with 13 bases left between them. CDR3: CASSQAQTVGQPQHF. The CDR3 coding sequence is TGCGCCAGCAGCCAAGCACAGACCGTAGGTCAGCCCCAGCATTTT.

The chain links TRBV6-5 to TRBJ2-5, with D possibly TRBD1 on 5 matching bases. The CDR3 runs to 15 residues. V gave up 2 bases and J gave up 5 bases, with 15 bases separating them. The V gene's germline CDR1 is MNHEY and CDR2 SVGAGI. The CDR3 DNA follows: TGTGCCAGCAGTTACATAGGGGTTGCTGGCGAGACCCAGTACTTC. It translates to CASSYIGVAGETQYF.

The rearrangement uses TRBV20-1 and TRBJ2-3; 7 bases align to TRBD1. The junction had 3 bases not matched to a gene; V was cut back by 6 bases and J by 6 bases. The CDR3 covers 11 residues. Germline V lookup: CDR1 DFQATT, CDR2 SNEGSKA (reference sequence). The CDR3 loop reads CSADRRDTQYF. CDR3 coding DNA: TGCAGTGCGGACAGGAGGGATACGCAGTATTTT.

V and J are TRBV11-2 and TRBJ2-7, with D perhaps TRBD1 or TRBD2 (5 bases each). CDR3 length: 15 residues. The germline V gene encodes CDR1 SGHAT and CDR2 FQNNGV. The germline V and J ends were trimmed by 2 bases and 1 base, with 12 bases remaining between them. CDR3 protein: CASSLLRDRSYEQYF. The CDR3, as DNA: TGTGCCAGCAGCTTACTTCGGGACCGGTCCTACGAGCAGTACTTC. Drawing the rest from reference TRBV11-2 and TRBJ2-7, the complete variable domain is EAGVAQSPRYKIIEKRQSVAFWCNPISGHATLYWYQQILGQGPKLLIQFQNNGVVDDSQLPKDRFSAERLKGVDSTLKIQPAKLEDSAVYLCASSLLRDRSYEQYFGPGTRLTVT.

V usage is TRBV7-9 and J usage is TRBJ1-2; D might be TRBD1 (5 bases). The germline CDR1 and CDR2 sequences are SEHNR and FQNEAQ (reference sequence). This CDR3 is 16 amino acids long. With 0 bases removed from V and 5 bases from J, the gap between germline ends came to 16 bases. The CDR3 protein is CASSLAMDGGGYGYTF. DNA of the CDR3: TGTGCCAGCAGCTTAGCCATGGACGGTGGGGGATATGGCTACACCTTC.

CDR3 loop: CASSPRTLSYNEQFF. CDR3 nucleotide sequence: TGTGCCAGCAGCCCCCGGACTCTCTCCTACAATGAGCAGTTCTTC. This sequence joins TRBV4-2 and TRBJ2-1, with D possibly being TRBD2 (5 bases). V lost 4 bases and J lost 0, with 10 bases in between. Germline assignment: CDR1 LGHNA and CDR2 YNFKEQ. The CDR3 is made up of 15 amino acids.